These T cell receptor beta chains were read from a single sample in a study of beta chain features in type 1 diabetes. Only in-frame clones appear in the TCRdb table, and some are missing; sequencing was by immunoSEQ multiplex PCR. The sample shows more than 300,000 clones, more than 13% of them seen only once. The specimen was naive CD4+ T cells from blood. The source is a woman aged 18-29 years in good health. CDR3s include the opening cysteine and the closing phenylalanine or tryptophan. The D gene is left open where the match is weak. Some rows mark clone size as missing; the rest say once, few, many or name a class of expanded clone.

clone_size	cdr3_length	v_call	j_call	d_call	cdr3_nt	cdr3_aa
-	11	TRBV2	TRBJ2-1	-	TGTGCCAGCAGTGTACGGGATGAGCAGTTCTTC	CASSVRDEQFF
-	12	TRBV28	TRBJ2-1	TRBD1	TGTGCCAGCAGTTTACTGCAGGGGGCTCGGTTCTTC	CASSLLQGARFF
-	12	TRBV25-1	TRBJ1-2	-	TGTGCCAGCCCTATTACAGGGTATGGCTACACCTTC	CASPITGYGYTF
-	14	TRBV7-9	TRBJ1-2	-	TGTGCCAGCAGCCTATCCCAGGGGAGGGAAGGCTACACCTTC	CASSLSQGREGYTF
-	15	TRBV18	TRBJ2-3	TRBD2	TGTGCCAGCTCAACTAGCGGGAGGACCACAGATACGCAGTATTTT	CASSTSGRTTDTQYF
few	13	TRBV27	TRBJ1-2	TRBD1	TGTGCCAGCAGTTTAGGGCAGGGGGTTGGCTACACCTTC	CASSLGQGVGYTF
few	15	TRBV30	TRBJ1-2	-	TGTGCCTGGAGTGTACGCGGGGGCCGAAGCTATGGCTACACCTTC	CAWSVRGGRSYGYTF
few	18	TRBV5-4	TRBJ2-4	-	TGTGCCAGCAGCACGCTAAGCAGGGGCAATAAGGCCAAAAACATTCAGTACTTC	CASSTLSRGNKAKNIQYF
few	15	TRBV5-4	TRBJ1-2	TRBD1	TGTGCCAGCAGCCCAGGACAGGGGTCACAGTCTGGCTACACCTTC	CASSPGQGSQSGYTF
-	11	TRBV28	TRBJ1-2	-	TGTGCCAGCAGTTTCAGGGATGGCTACACCTTC	CASSFRDGYTF
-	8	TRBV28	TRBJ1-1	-	TGTGCCAGCGACAGGGCTTTCTTT	CASDRAFF
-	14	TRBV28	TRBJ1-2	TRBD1	TGTGCCAGCAGGACCGGGACAGGGACCTATGGCTACACCTTC	CASRTGTGTYGYTF
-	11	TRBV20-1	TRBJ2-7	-	TGCAGTGCTAGAGATCGGGAACGGGAAACCTTC	CSARDRERETF
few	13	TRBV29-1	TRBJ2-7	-	TGCAGCGTTAAGCGCAGGGGTTCCTACGAGCAGTACTTC	CSVKRRGSYEQYF
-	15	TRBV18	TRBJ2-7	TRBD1	TGTGCCAGCTCGCATCCGGGACAGGGGTCCCACGAGCAGTACTTC	CASSHPGQGSHEQYF
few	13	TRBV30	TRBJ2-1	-	TGTGCCTGGTCGGAGGGGGCCAACAATGAGCAGTTCTTC	CAWSEGANNEQFF
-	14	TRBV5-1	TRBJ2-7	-	TGCGCCAGCAGCTTGGGTCGGGACATTTACGAGCAGTACTTC	CASSLGRDIYEQYF
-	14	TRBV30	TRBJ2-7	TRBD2	TGTGCCTGGAGATCTAGCGGGAGATCCTACGAGCAGTACTTC	CAWRSSGRSYEQYF
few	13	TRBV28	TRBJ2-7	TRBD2	TGTGCCAGCAGGCTAGCGGGAGGGGGCGAGCAGTACTTC	CASRLAGGGEQYF